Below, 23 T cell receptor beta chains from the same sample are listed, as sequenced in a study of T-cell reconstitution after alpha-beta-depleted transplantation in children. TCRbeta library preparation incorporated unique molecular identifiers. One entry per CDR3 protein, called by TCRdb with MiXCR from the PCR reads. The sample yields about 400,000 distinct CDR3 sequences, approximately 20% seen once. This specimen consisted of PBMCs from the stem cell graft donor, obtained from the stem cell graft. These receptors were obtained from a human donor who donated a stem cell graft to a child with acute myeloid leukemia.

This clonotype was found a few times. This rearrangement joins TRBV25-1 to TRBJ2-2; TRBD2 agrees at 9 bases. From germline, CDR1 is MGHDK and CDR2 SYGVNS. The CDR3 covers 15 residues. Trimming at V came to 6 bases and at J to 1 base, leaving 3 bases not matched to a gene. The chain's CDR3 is CASSLAGKNTGELFF. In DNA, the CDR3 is TGTGCCAGCAGCCTAGCGGGAAAGAACACCGGGGAGCTGTTTTTT.

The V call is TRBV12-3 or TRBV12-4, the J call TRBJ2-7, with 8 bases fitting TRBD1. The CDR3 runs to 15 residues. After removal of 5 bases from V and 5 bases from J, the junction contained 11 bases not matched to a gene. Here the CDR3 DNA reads TGTGCCAGCAGTCCACACCGACAGGGGCTCCACGAGCAGTACTTC. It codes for CASSPHRQGLHEQYF.

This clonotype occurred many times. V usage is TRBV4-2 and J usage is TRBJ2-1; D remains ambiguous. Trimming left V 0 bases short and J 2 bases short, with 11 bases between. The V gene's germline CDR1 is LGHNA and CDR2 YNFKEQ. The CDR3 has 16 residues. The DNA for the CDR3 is TGTGCCAGCAGCCAAGATGCGGCGGAGCCCTACAATGAGCAGTTCTTC. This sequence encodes CASSQDAAEPYNEQFF.

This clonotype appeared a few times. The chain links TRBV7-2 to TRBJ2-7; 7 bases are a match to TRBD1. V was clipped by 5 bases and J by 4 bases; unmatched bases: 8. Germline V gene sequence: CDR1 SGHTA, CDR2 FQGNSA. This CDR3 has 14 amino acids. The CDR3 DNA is TGTGCCAGCAGCCCTACGACACAGGGGTACGAGCAGTACTTC. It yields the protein CASSPTTQGYEQYF.

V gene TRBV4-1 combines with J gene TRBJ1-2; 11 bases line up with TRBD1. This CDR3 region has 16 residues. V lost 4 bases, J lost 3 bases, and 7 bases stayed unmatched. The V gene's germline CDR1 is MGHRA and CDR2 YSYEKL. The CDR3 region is CASSRTGGARDYGYTF. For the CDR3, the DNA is TGCGCCAGCAGCCGGACAGGGGGCGCCAGGGACTATGGCTACACCTTC.

The CDR3 here is CASSLAGREYNEQFF. The CDR3 bases are TGCGCCAGCAGCTTGGCCGGGAGAGAATACAATGAGCAGTTCTTC. This rearrangement joins TRBV5-1 to TRBJ2-1; possible D gene TRBD2, 6 bases. The CDR3 consists of 15 residues. The germline V gene has CDR1 SGHRS and CDR2 YFSETQ. Trimming pared 0 bases from V and 4 bases from J, leaving 11 bases between.

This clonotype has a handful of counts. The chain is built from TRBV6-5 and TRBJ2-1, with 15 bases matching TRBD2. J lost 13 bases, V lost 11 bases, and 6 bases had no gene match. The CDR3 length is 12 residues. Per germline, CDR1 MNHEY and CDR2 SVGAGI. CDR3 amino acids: CAAGLAGGPQFF. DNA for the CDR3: TGTGCCGCCGGACTAGCGGGAGGGCCTCAGTTCTTC.

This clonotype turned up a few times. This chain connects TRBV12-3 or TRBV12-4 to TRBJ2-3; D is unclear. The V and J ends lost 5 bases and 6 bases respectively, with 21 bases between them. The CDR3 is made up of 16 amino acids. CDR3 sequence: CASSGRSLRVVDTQYF. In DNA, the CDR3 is TGTGCCAGCAGTGGCCGGTCGCTAAGGGTTGTGGATACGCAGTATTTT.

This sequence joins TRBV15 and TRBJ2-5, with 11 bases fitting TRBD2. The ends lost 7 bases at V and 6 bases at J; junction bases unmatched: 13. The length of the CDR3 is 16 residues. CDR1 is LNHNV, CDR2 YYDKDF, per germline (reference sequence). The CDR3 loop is CATTSTSGIDFKTQYF. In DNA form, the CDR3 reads TGTGCCACCACCTCGACTAGCGGGATCGATTTCAAGACCCAGTACTTC.

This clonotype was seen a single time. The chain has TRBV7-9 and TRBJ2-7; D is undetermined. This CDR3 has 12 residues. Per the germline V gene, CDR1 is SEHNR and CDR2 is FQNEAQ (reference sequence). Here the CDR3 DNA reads TGTGCTCTGAGAACTGGGCAAAACGAGCAGTACTTC. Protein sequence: CALRTGQNEQYF.

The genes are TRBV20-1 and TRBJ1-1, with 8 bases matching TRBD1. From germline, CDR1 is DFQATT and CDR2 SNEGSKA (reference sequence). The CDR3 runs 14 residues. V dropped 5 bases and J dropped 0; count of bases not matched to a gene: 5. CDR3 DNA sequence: TGCAGTGCTCCTCCGGGACAGGTGAACACTGAAGCTTTCTTT. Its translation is CSAPPGQVNTEAFF.

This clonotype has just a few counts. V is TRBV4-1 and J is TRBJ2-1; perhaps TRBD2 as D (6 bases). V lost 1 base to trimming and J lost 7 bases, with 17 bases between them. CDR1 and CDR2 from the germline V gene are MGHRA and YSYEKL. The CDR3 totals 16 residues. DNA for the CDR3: TGCGCCAGCAGCCAAGTGGGGAGTTTTAGCGGTAATGAGCAGTTCTTC. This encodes CASSQVGSFSGNEQFF.

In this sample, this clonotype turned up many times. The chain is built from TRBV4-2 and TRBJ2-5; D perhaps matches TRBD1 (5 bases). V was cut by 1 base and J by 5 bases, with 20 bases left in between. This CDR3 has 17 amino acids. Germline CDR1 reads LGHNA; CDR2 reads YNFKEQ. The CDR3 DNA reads TGTGCCAGCAGCCAAGGGGCAGGGCGGCAACGTGGGGAGACCCAGTACTTC. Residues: CASSQGAGRQRGETQYF.

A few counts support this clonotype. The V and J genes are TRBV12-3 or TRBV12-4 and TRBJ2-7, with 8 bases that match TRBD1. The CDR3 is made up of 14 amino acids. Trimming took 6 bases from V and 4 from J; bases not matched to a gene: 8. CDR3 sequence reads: CASSHQGQAYEQYF. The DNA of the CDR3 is TGTGCCAGCAGCCACCAGGGACAGGCGTACGAGCAGTACTTC.

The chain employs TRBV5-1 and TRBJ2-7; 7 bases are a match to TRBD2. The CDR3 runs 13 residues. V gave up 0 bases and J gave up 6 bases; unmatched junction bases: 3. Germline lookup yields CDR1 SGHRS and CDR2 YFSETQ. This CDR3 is CASSLDSGGEQYF. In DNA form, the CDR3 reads TGCGCCAGCAGCTTGGACTCGGGAGGCGAGCAGTACTTC.

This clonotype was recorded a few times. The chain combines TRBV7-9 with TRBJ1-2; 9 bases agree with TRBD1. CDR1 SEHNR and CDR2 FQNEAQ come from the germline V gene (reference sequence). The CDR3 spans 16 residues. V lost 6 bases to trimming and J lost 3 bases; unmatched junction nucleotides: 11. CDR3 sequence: CASRRPTGQGDYGYTF. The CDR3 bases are TGTGCCAGCAGACGCCCTACGGGACAGGGCGACTATGGCTACACCTTC.

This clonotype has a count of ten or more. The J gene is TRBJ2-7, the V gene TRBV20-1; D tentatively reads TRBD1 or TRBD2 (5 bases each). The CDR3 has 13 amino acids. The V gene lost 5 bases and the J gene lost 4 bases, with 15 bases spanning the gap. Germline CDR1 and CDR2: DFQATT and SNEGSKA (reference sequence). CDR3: CSAWDPIAYEQYF. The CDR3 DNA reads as TGCAGTGCTTGGGACCCAATAGCGTACGAGCAGTACTTC.

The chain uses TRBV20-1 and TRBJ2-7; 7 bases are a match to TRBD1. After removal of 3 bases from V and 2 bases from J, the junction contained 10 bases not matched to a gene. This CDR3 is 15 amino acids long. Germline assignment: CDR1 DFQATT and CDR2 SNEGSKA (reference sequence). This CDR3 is CSASAPQGNTYEQYF. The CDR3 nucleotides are TGCAGTGCTAGCGCCCCACAGGGGAATACCTACGAGCAGTACTTC.

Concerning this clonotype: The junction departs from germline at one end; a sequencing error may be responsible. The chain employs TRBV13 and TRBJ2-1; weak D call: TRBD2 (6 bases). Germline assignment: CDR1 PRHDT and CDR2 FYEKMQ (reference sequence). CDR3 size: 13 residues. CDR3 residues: CASSPNINRDSLF. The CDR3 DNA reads TGTGCCAGCAGCCCAAATATTAACCGGGACTCACTCTTC.

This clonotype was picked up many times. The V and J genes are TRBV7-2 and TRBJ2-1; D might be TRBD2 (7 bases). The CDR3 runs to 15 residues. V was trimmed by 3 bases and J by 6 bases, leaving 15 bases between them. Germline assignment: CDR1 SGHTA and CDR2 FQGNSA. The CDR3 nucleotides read TGTGCCAGCAGCTTTCGCGGGGGCCGTTCCAATGAGCAGTTCTTC. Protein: CASSFRGGRSNEQFF.

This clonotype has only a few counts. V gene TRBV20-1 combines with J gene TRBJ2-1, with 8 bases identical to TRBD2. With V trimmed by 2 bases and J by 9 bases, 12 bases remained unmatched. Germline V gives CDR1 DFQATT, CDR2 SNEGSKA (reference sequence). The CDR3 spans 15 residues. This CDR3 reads CSARSGTSLSGEQFF. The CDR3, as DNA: TGCAGTGCTAGATCAGGGACTAGTCTATCGGGTGAGCAGTTCTTC.

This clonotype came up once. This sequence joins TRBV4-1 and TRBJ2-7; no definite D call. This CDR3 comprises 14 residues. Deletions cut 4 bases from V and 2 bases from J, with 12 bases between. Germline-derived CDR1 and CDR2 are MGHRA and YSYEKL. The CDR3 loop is CASSPGNGPYEQYF. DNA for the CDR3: TGCGCCAGCAGCCCAGGCAACGGCCCCTACGAGCAGTACTTC.

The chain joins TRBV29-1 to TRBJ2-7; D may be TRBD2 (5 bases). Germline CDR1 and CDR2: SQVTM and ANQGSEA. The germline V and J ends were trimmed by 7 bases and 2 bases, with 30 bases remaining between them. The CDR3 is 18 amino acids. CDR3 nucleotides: TGCAGCGCCGTCCCGAAACGCGGACTTACCTCTGGTCCCTACGAGCAGTACTTC. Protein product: CSAVPKRGLTSGPYEQYF.